The clone carrying this T cell receptor (beta chain) was found a few times. The data derive from a study of CXCR3 chemokines and chemotherapy response in bladder cancer. One entry per CDR3 protein results from TCRdb running MiXCR on the PCR reads. The sample records approximately 13,000 distinct CDR3 sequences, roughly 12% being singletons. Looked up from germline, CDR1 is SGHNT and CDR2 is YYREEE (reference sequence). The CDR3 consists of 15 residues. V gave up 0 bases and J gave up 7 bases; unmatched junction bases: 6. The sequence came from a human donor with bladder cancer that did not respond to neoadjuvant chemotherapy. The chain uses TRBV5-4 and TRBJ1-2, with 10 bases matching TRBD1. Sampling was carried out from a patient whose treatment included neoadjuvant chemotherapy. The CDR3 region has the DNA TGTGCCAGCAGCTTGGTGGGACAGGGGACGACTGGCTACACCTTC. Translation gives CASSLVGQGTTGYTF.